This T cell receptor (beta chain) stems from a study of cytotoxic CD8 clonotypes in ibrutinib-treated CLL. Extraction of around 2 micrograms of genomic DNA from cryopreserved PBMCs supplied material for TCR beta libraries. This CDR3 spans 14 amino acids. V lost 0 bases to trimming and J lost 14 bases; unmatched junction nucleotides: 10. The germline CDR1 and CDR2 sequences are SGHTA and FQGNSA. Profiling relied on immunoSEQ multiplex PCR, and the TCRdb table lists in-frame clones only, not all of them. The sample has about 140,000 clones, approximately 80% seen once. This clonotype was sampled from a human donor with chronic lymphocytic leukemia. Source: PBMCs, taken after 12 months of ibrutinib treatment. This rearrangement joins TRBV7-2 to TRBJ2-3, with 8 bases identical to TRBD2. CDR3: CASSLAFRAGDSYF. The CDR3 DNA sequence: TGTGCCAGCAGCTTAGCTTTCAGAGCGGGAGATTCGTATTTT.